The source of this T cell receptor (beta chain) is a study of cytomegalovirus exposure and HLA in healthy donors. Germline V gives CDR1 SNHLY, CDR2 FYNNEI. Between the trimmed V and J ends, which lost 2 bases and 3 bases, there was a span of 13 bases. The CDR3 totals 15 residues. This clone appeared a few times. Primers for the PCR totalled 60 Vbeta and 13 Jbeta. Produced via immunoSEQ multiplex PCR; TCRdb's table is partial and in-frame only. The table has about 160,000 clones, about three quarters seen once. The source of this sequence is a woman aged 30 to 39 in good health and CMV-seronegative. Specimen: PBMCs. V usage is TRBV2 and J usage is TRBJ2-5; TRBD1 might be the D (5 bases). As DNA, the CDR3 is TGTGCCAGCAGTGAAATCGTGGGGCGTGAAGAGACCCAGTACTTC. Amino acid sequence: CASSEIVGREETQYF.